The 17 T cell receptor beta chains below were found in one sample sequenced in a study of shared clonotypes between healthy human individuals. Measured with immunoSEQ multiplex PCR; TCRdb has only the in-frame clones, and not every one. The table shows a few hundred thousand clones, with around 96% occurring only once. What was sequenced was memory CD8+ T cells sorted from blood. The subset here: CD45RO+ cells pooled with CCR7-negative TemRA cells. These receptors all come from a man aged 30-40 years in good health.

CDR3 loop: CASSLVHTVGVRHEKLFF. CDR3 nucleotide sequence: TGTGCCAGCAGCTTAGTTCATACAGTCGGGGTCCGCCATGAAAAACTGTTTTTT. This chain joins TRBV7-2 and TRBJ1-4; no clear D gene. This CDR3 spans 18 amino acids. The germline V gene encodes CDR1 SGHTA and CDR2 FQGNSA. Trimming stripped 1 base from V and 6 bases from J, with 21 bases between.

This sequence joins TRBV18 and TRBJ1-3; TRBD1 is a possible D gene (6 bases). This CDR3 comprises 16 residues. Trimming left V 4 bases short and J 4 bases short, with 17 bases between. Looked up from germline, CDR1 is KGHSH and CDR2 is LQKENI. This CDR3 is CASSHLGGASGNTIYF. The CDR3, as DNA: TGTGCCAGCTCACACCTTGGGGGGGCGTCCGGAAACACCATATATTTT.

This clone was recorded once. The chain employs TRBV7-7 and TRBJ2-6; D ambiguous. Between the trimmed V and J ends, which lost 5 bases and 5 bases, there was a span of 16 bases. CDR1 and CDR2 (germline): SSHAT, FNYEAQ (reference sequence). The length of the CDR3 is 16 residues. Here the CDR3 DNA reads TGTGCCAGCAGCACCCCTTCACAAAGTCGGGCCAACGTCCTGACTTTC. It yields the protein CASSTPSQSRANVLTF.

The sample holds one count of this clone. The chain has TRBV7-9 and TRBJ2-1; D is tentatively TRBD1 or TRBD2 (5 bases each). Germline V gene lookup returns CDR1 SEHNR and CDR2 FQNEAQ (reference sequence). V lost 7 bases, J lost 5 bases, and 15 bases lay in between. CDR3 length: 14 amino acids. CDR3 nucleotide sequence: TGTGCCAGCACCCTTTCAGGGACCGACAATGAGCAGTTCTTC. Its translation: CASTLSGTDNEQFF.

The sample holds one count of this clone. In nucleotides, the CDR3 is TGTGCCAGCAGTGAGAACGAAGGGACTGAAGCTTTCTTT. This sequence encodes CASSENEGTEAFF. The V and J genes are TRBV6-6 and TRBJ1-1; D is uncertain. The CDR3 contains 13 residues. V lost 5 bases and J 5 bases, leaving 12 bases between the germline ends. Germline V gene sequence: CDR1 MNHNY, CDR2 SVGAGI (reference sequence).

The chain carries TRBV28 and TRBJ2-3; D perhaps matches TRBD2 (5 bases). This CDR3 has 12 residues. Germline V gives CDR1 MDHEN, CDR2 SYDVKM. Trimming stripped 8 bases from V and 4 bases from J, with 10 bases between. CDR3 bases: TGTGCCAGCGTCTCCGGGGCAGATACGCAGTATTTT. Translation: CASVSGADTQYF.

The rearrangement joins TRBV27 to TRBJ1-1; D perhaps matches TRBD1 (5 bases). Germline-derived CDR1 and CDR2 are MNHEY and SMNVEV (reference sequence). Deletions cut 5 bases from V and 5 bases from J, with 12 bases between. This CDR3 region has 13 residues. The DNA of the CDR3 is TGTGCCAGCAGTCGGGAGGGGAAAACTGAAGCTTTCTTT. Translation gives CASSREGKTEAFF.

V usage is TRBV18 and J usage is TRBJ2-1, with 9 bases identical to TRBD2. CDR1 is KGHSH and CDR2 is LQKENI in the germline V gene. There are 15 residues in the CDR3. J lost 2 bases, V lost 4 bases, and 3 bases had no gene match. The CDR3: CASSLKRGAYNEQFF. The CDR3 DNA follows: TGTGCCAGCTCACTGAAGCGGGGGGCCTACAATGAGCAGTTCTTC.

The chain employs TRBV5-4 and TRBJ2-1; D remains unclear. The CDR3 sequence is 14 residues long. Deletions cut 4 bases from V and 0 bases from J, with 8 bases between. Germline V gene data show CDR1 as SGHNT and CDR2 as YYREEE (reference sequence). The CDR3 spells CASSPIGSYNEQFF. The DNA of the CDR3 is TGTGCCAGCAGCCCTATAGGCTCCTACAATGAGCAGTTCTTC.

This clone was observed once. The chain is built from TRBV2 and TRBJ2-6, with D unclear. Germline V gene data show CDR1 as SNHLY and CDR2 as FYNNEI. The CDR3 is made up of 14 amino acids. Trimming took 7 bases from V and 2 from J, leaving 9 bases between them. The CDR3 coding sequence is TGTGCCAGCATAAGGGAAGCTGGGGCCAACGTCCTGACTTTC. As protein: CASIREAGANVLTF.

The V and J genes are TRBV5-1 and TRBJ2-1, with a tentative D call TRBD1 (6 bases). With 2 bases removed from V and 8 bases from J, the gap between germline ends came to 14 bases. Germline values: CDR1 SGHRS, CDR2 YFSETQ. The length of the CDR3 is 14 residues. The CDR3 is CASSFSLGGDEQFF. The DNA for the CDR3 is TGCGCCAGCAGCTTCTCACTAGGGGGAGATGAGCAGTTCTTC. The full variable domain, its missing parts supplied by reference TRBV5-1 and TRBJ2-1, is KAGVTQTPRYLIKTRGQQVTLSCSPISGHRSVSWYQQTPGQGLQFLFEYFSETQRNKGNFPGRFSGRQFSNSRSEMNVSTLELGDSALYLCASSFSLGGDEQFFGPGTRLTVL.

This chain's CDR3 is CASSFRGGPIEQYF. Written as DNA, the CDR3 is TGTGCCAGCAGCTTCAGAGGAGGGCCGATCGAGCAGTACTTC. J is TRBJ2-7 and V is TRBV7-8, with D possibly TRBD2 on 6 matching bases. Trimming pared 3 bases from V and 6 bases from J, leaving 15 bases between. The CDR3 contains 14 residues. In germline, CDR1 is SGHVS, CDR2 FQNEAQ. Full variable domain (rest looked up from reference TRBV7-8 and TRBJ2-7): GAGVSQSPRYKVAKRGQDVALRCDPISGHVSLFWYQQALGQGPEFLTYFQNEAQLDKSGLPSDRFFAERPEGSVSTLKIQRTQQEDSAVYLCASSFRGGPIEQYFGPGTRLTVT.

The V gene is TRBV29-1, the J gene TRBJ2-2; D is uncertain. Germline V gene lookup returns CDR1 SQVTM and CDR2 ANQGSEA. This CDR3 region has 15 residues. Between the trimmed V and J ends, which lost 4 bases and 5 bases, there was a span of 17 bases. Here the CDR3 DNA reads TGCAGCGTTGGGTTTTATCAGTGGGGAACCGGGGAGCTGTTTTTT. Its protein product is CSVGFYQWGTGELFF.

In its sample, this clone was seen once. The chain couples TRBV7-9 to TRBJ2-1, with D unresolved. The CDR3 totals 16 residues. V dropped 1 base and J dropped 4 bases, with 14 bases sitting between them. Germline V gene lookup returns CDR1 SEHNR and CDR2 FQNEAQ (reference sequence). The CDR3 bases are TGTGCCAGCAGCTTAGGGGCCCCCGGCGCATACAATGAGCAGTTCTTC. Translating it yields CASSLGAPGAYNEQFF.

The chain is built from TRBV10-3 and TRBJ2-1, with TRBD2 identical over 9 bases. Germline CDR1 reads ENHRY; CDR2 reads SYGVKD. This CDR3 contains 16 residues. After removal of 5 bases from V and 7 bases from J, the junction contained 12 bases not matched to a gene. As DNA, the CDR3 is TGTGCCATCAGTTCGTTAGCGGGAGCAGGAGGGAATGAGCAGTTCTTC. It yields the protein CAISSLAGAGGNEQFF.

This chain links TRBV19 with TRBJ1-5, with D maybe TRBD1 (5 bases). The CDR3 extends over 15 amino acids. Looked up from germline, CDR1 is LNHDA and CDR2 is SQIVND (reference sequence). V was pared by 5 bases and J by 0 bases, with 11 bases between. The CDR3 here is CASSRAGNSNQPQHF. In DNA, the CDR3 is TGTGCCAGTAGTCGGGCAGGGAATAGCAATCAGCCCCAGCATTTT.

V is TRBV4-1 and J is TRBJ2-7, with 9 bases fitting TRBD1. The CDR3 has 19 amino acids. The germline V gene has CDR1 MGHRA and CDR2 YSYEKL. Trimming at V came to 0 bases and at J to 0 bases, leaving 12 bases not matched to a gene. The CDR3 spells CASSQDTDRGSSLSYEQYF. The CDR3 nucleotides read TGCGCCAGCAGCCAAGATACCGACAGGGGGAGCTCCCTCTCCTACGAGCAGTACTTC.